The source of this TCR beta chain is a study of early T cells in non-severe SARS-CoV-2 infection. CDR3 size: 15 residues. Germline trimming cut 7 bases from V and 0 bases from J; bases unmatched to any gene: 6. CDR1 and CDR2 (germline): SQVTM, ANQGSEA. TCRdb passed the 5' RACE reads through MiXCR, listing each CDR3 protein once. The sample holds 100,000 to 150,000 distinct CDR3 sequences; under 15% are singletons and the top ten take 21%. This clonotype was seen a handful of times. What it binds is not known. General observations from the study: Database matching using VDJdb favored anti-spike CD8 responses, with private and CD4 specificities left missing.

The chain combines TRBV29-1 with TRBJ1-2; 12 bases are shared with TRBD1. The sequenced sample consisted of whole blood. The receptor was derived from an adult who was a healthcare worker with PCR-confirmed SARS-CoV-2 infection or an uninfected control (not recorded which). CDR3 sequence reads: CSATGTGGANYGYTF. CDR3 nucleotide sequence: TGCAGCGCAACCGGGACAGGGGGCGCTAACTATGGCTACACCTTC.